This TCR beta chain derives from a study of blood T cells in healthy people across ages. Study information: When template switching was applied, about one barcoded beta molecule was captured per two T cells.

A second roughly 7 to 11 cycle PCR used barcoded and J-beta primers. One entry per CDR3 protein results from TCRdb running MiXCR on the 5' RACE reads. The profile shows 1,500,000 or so distinct CDR3 sequences, under 55% of them singletons. Trimming removed 4 bases from V and 8 bases from J, with 8 bases in between. This CDR3 comprises 11 residues. Extraction yielded at least 5 micrograms of total RNA per sample. The V and J genes are TRBV5-7 and TRBJ2-3; D gene ambiguous. TRBV5-7 falls under the ORF class, with uncertain function. This TCR was sampled from a woman aged 18-29 years in good health. Source material: blood. CDR3 region: CASSPPRTQYF. The CDR3 DNA reads TGTGCCAGCAGCCCACCTCGTACGCAGTATTTT.